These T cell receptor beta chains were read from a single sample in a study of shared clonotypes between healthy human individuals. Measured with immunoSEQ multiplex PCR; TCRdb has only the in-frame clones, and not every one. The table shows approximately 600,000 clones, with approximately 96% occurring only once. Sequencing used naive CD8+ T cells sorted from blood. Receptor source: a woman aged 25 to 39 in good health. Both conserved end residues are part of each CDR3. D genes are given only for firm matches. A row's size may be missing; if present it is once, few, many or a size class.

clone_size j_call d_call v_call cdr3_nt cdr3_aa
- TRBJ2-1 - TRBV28 TGTGCCAGCAGTTTTGCGTATGAGCAGTTCTTC CASSFAYEQFF
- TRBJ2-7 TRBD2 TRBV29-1 TGCAGCGTTGGGACTAGCGACGCCTACGAGCAGTACTTC CSVGTSDAYEQYF
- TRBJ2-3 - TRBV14 TGTGCCAGCACCAAGAGGGGCATCCGGGAGAGGATCACAGATACGCAGTATTTT CASTKRGIRERITDTQYF
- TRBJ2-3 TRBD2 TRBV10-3 TGTGCCATCGGGACTAGCGGGATTAGCACAGATACGCAGTATTTT CAIGTSGISTDTQYF
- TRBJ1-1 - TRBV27 TGTGCCAGCAGCCCAGGTCCTATGAACACTGAAGCTTTCTTT CASSPGPMNTEAFF
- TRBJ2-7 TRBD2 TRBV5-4 TGTGCCAGCAGCTCCTCCGGGACTAGCGGCTACGAGCAGTACTTC CASSSSGTSGYEQYF
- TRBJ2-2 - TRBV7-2 TGTGCCAGCAGCTTAGCGTTGGAGCGGTTGAACACCGGGGAGCTGTTTTTT CASSLALERLNTGELFF
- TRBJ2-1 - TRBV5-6 TGTGCCAGCAGCTTAGGAGGGTCCCCCTACAATGAGCAGTTCTTC CASSLGGSPYNEQFF
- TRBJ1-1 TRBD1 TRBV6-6 TGTGCCAGCTCCCCGGGACAGGGGGCGTTAAGAGCTTTCTTT CASSPGQGALRAFF
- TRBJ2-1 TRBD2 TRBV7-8 TGTGCCAGCAGTACGGGACTAGCGGGAGGGATATCCTACAATGAGCAGTTCTTC CASSTGLAGGISYNEQFF
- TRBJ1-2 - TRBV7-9 TGTGCCAGCAGCTTAGCTCAGGGCCGGGGCTACACCTTC CASSLAQGRGYTF
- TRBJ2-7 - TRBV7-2 TGTGCCAGCAGCTTGGAACCCCTTAGCTCCTACGAGCAGTACTTC CASSLEPLSSYEQYF
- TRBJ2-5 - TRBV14 TGTGCCAGCAGCTCCTCTTTTGGGAGTGAGCAGTACTTC CASSSSFGSEQYF
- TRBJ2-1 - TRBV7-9 TGTGCCAGCAGCCGCGACACGTTTGGGATCAATGAGCAGTTCTTC CASSRDTFGINEQFF
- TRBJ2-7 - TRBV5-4 TGTGCCAGCAGCGACGGACAGAGTGTGTACTTC CASSDGQSVYF
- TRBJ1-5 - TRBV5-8 TGTGCCAGCAGCTTGTTTGATCCAGGTCAGCCCCAGCATTTT CASSLFDPGQPQHF
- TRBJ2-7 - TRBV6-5 TGTGCCAGCAGTTACTTAGGCAGGCCAAGCGAGCAGTACTTC CASSYLGRPSEQYF
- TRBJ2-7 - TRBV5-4 TGTGCCAGCAGCCAAGACCCCGGGCCCTCCTACGAGCAGTACTTC CASSQDPGPSYEQYF
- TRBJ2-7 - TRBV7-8 TGTGCCAGCAGCTTAGAGGTGGGTGGGATCTACGAGCAGTACTTC CASSLEVGGIYEQYF
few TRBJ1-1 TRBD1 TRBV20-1 TGCAGTGCATGGACAGGAGGTGAAGCTTTCTTT CSAWTGGEAFF
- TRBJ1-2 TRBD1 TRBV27 TGTGCCAGCAGTCCTGACAGGGGGCCCCTCTATGGCTACACCTTC CASSPDRGPLYGYTF
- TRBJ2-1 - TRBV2 TGTGCCAGCAGAGATGTGCCCTACAATGAGCAGTTCTTC CASRDVPYNEQFF
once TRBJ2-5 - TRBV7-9 TGTGCCAGCAGCGCCCGGACCGACTTCCAAGAGACCCAGTACTTC CASSARTDFQETQYF
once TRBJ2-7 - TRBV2 TGTGCCAGCAGTGGGCAAACCTTGGGCTACGAGCAGTACTTC CASSGQTLGYEQYF
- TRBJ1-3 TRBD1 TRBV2 TGTGCCAGCAGTGAGAGACAGGGTGTCCACAAAGGCACTGGAAACACCATATATTTT CASSERQGVHKGTGNTIYF
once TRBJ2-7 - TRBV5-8 TGTGCCAGCAGCTTGTCAAGCGCCGCCTACGAGCAGTACTTC CASSLSSAAYEQYF
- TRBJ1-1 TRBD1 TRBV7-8 TGTGCCAGCAGCGACGGACAGGGGGCGGTTGAAGCTTTCTTT CASSDGQGAVEAFF
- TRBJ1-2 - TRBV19 TGTGCCAGTACCGTAACAGGTGGGGATGGCTACACCTTC CASTVTGGDGYTF
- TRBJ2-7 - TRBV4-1 TGCGCCAGCAGCCAAGCCTCCCAGGGGTGGGGGTACGAGCAGTACTTC CASSQASQGWGYEQYF
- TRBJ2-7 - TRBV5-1 TGCGCCAGCAGCGTATACTCGGGACCCTCCTACGAGCAGTACTTC CASSVYSGPSYEQYF
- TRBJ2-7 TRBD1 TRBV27 TGTGCCAGCAGTCCTCTAGAGGGGACAGATTCCGAGCAGTACTTC CASSPLEGTDSEQYF
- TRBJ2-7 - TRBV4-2 TGTGCCAGCAGCCAGGGCGGACAGCACTACGAGCAGTACTTC CASSQGGQHYEQYF
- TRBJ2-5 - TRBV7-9 TGTGCCAGCAGCTTCTCCGCCACCATTGGGGAGACCCAGTACTTC CASSFSATIGETQYF
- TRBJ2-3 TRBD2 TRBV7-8 TGTGCCAGCAGCGCCAGACTAGCGGGAGTCTTTACAGATACGCAGTATTTT CASSARLAGVFTDTQYF
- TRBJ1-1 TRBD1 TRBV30 TGTGCCTGGAGTGTGACACCAGGGGGGGTCCTGTATGGTACTGAAGCTTTCTTT CAWSVTPGGVLYGTEAFF
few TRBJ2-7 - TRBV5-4 TGTGCCAGCAGCTTGTCGGGCGAGCAGTACTTC CASSLSGEQYF
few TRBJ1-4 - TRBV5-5 TGTGCCAGCAGCTACTCGACGGGTTTCAATGAAAAACTGTTTTTT CASSYSTGFNEKLFF
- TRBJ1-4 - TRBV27 TGTGCCAGCAGATCGGGGGCGAGTAATGAAAAACTGTTTTTT CASRSGASNEKLFF
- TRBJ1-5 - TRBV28 TGTGCCAGCAGTTTAAGTTGGCAGGGAGGAAATCAGCCCCAGCATTTT CASSLSWQGGNQPQHF
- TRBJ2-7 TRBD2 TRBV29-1 TGCAGCGTTGCTAGGGCGGGGGTTCACCTCTACGAGCAGTACTTC CSVARAGVHLYEQYF
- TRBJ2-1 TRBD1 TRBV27 TGTGCCAGCAGTTGGTCAGGGGGCAATGAGCAGTTCTTC CASSWSGGNEQFF
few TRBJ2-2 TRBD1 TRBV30 TGTGCCTGGAGTACCGGGACAGGGTACCTGGGCGGGGAGCTGTTTTTT CAWSTGTGYLGGELFF
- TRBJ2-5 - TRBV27 TGTGCCAGCAGTACCCTGGGGGAGACCCAGTACTTC CASSTLGETQYF
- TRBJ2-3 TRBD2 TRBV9 TGTGCCAGCAGCGTAGAACCGGGAGGGAGCACAGATACGCAGTATTTT CASSVEPGGSTDTQYF
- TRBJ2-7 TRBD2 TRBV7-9 TGTGCCAGCAGTCTATGGACTAGCGGGCCCTACGAGCAGTACTTC CASSLWTSGPYEQYF
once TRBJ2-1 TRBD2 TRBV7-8 TGTGCCAGCAGCCCGGGACTAGCGGGAAAAAATGAGCAGTTCTTC CASSPGLAGKNEQFF
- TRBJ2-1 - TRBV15 TGTGCCACCAGTAATACTCAGGGGAGCAGGAATGAGCAGTTCTTC CATSNTQGSRNEQFF
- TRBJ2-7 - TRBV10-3 TGTGCCATCAGTGAGCCCCAACCGACAGACGGAGGAACCTACGAGCAGTACTTC CAISEPQPTDGGTYEQYF
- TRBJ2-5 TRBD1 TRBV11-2 TGTGCCAGCAGCCTTACAGGGGTCCAAGAGACCCAGTACTTC CASSLTGVQETQYF
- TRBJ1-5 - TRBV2 TGTGCCAGCAGTGATCAGGGATTTGGCAATCAGCCCCAGCATTTT CASSDQGFGNQPQHF
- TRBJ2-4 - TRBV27 TGTGCCAGCAGTTTATTAGGAGCTATAGACATTCAGTACTTC CASSLLGAIDIQYF
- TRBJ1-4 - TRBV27 TGTGCCAGCAGGAGTCCAGGTTATGAAAAACTGTTTTTT CASRSPGYEKLFF
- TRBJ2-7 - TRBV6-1 TGTGCCAGCAGTGGGGGCAGCACCTACGAGCAGTACTTC CASSGGSTYEQYF
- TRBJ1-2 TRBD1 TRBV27 TGTGCCAGCAGTGTTACAGGGGCTAACTATGGCTACACCTTC CASSVTGANYGYTF
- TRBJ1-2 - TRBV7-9 TGTGCCAGCAGCTTCACAGAGGAGTATGGCTACACCTTC CASSFTEEYGYTF
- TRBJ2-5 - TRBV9 TGTGCCAGCAGCGTAATCACCCAAGAGACCCAGTACTTC CASSVITQETQYF
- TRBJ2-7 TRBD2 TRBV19 TGTGCCAGTAGTCATACGTTGACTAGCGGGAGTAACGACGAGCAGTACTTC CASSHTLTSGSNDEQYF
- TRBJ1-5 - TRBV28 TGTGCCAGCAGTTCCCCAGGTTCAAATCAGCCCCAGCATTTT CASSSPGSNQPQHF